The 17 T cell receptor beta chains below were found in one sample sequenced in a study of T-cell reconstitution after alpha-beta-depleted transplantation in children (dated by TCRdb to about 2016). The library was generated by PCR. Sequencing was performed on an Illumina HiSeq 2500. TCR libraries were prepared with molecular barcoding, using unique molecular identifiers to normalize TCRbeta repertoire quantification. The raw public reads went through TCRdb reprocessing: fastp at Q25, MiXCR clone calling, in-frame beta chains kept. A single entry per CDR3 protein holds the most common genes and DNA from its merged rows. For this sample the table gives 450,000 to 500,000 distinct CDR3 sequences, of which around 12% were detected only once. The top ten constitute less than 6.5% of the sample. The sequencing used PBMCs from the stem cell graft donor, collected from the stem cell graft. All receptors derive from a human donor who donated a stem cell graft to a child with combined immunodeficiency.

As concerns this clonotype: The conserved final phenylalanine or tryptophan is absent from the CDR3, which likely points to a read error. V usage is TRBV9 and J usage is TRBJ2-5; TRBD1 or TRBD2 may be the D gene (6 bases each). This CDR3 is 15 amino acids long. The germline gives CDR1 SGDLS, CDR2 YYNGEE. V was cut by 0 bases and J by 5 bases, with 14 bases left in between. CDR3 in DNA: TGTGCCAGCAGCGTAGGAGGGGGGCTGGGGGAGACCCAGTACGTC. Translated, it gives CASSVGGGLGETQYV.

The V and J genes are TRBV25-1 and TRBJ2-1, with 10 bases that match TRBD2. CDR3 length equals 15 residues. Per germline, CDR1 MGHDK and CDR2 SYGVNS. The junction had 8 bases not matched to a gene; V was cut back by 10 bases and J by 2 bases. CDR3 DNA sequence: TGTGCCACCTCCCTCCTAGCGGGGGCCTACAATGAGCAGTTCTTC. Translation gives CATSLLAGAYNEQFF. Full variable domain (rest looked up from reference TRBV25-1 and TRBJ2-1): EADIYQTPRYLVIGTGKKITLECSQTMGHDKMYWYQQDPGMELHLIHYSYGVNSTEKGDLSSESTVSRIRTEHFPLTLESARPSHTSQYLCATSLLAGAYNEQFFGPGTRLTVL.

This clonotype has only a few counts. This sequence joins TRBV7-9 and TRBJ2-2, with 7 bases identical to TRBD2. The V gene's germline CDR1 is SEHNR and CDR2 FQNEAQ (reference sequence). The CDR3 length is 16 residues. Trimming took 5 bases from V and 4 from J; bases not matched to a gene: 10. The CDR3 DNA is TGTGCCAGCAGCCGCCGTGGCGGGGAGGGCACCGGGGAGCTGTTTTTT. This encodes CASSRRGGEGTGELFF.

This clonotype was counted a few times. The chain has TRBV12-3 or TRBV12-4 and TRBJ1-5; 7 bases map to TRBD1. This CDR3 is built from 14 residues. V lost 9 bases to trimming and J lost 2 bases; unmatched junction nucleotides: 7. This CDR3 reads CASRRQGGNQPQHF. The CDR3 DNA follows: TGTGCCAGTCGTAGACAGGGAGGCAATCAGCCCCAGCATTTT.

The CDR3 loop reads CATPRGGPSNEQFF. CDR3 DNA: TGTGCCACCCCAAGGGGGGGGCCCAGCAATGAGCAGTTCTTC. J is TRBJ2-1 and V is TRBV7-9; D possibly corresponds to TRBD2 (7 bases). This CDR3 region has 14 residues. V dropped 10 bases and J dropped 6 bases, with 19 bases sitting between them. Per germline, CDR1 SEHNR and CDR2 FQNEAQ (reference sequence). Full variable domain (rest looked up from reference TRBV7-9 and TRBJ2-1): DTGVSQNPRHKITKRGQNVTFRCDPISEHNRLYWYRQTLGQGPEFLTYFQNEAQLEKSRLLSDRFSAERPKGSFSTLEIQRTEQGDSAMYLCATPRGGPSNEQFFGPGTRLTVL.

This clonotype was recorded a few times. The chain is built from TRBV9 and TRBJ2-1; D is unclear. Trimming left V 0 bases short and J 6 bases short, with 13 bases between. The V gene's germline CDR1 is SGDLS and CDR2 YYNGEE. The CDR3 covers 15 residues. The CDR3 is CASSVESHSSNEQFF. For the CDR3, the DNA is TGTGCCAGCAGCGTAGAGTCCCACAGCTCCAATGAGCAGTTCTTC.

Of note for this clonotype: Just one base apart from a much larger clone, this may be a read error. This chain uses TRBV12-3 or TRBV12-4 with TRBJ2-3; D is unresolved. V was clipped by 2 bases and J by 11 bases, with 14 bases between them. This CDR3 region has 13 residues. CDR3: CASSLLDGPMQYF. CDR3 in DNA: TGTGCCAGCAGTTTACTTGATGGGCCTATGCAGTATTTT.

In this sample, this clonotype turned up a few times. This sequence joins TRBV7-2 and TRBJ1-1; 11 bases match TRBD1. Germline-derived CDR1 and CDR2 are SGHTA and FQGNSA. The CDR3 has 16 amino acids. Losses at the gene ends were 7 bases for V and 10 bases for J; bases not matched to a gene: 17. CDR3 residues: CASTLWVGQGGGGAFF. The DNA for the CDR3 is TGTGCCAGCACTCTTTGGGTGGGACAGGGGGGCGGAGGAGCTTTCTTT. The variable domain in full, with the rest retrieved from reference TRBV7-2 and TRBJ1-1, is GAGVSQSPSNKVTEKGKDVELRCDPISGHTALYWYRQSLGQGLEFLIYFQGNSAPDKSGLPSDRFSAERTGGSVSTLTIQRTQQEDSAVYLCASTLWVGQGGGGAFFGQGTRLTVV.

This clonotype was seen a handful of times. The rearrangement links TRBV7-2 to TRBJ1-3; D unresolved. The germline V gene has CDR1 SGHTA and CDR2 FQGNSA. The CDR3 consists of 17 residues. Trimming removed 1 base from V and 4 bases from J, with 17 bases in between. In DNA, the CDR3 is TGTGCCAGCAGCTTAGGCAGAGAAAGTACCGCCGGAAACACCATATATTTT. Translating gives CASSLGRESTAGNTIYF.

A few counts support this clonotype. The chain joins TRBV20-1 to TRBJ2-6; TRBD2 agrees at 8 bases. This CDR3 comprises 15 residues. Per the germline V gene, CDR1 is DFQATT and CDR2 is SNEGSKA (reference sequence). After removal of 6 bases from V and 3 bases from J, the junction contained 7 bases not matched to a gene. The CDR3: CSARLAKGGANVLTF. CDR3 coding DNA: TGCAGTGCCCGACTAGCGAAAGGTGGGGCCAACGTCCTGACTTTC.

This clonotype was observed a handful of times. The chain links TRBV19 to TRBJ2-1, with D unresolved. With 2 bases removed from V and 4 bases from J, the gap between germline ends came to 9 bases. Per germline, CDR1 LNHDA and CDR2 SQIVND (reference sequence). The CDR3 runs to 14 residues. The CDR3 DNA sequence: TGTGCCAGTAGTATAACCCTACATTACAATGAGCAGTTCTTC. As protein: CASSITLHYNEQFF. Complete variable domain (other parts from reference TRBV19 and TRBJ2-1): DGGITQSPKYLFRKEGQNVTLSCEQNLNHDAMYWYRQDPGQGLRLIYYSQIVNDFQKGDIAEGYSVSREKKESFPLTVTSAQKNPTAFYLCASSITLHYNEQFFGPGTRLTVL.

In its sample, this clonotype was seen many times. The CDR3 region is CASALLGGNEQFF. DNA of the CDR3: TGCGCCAGCGCGCTACTAGGAGGCAATGAGCAGTTCTTC. The chain recombines TRBV5-1 with TRBJ2-1; TRBD2 is a possible D gene (5 bases). The CDR3 is made up of 13 amino acids. Per the germline V gene, CDR1 is SGHRS and CDR2 is YFSETQ. V gave up 7 bases and J gave up 6 bases, with 14 bases separating them. Combining the CDR3 with reference TRBV5-1 and TRBJ2-1 gives the whole variable domain KAGVTQTPRYLIKTRGQQVTLSCSPISGHRSVSWYQQTPGQGLQFLFEYFSETQRNKGNFPGRFSGRQFSNSRSEMNVSTLELGDSALYLCASALLGGNEQFFGPGTRLTVL.

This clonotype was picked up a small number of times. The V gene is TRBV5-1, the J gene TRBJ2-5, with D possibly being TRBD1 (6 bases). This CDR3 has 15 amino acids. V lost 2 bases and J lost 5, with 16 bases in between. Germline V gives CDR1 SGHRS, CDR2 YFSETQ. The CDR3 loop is CASSFRGVGTETQYF. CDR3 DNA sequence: TGCGCCAGCAGCTTCAGGGGTGTGGGCACGGAGACCCAGTACTTC.

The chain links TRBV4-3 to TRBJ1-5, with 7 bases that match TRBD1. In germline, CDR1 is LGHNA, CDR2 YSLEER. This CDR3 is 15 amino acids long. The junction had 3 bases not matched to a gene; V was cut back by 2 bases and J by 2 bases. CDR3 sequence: CASSQTGARNQPQHF. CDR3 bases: TGCGCCAGCAGCCAAACAGGGGCGCGCAATCAGCCCCAGCATTTT.

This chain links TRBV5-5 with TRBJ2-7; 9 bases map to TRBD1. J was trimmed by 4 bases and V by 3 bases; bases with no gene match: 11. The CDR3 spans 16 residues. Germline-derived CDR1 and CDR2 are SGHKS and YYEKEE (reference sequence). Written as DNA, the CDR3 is TGTGCCAGCAGCTCGGATACAGGGGGCGGATGGTACGAGCAGTACTTC. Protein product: CASSSDTGGGWYEQYF.

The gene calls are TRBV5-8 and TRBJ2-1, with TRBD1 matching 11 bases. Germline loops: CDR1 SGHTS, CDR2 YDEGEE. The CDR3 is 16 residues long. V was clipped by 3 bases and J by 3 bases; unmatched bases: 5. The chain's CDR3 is CASSSMGQGGYNEQFF. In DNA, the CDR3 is TGTGCCAGCAGCTCGATGGGACAGGGGGGCTACAATGAGCAGTTCTTC.

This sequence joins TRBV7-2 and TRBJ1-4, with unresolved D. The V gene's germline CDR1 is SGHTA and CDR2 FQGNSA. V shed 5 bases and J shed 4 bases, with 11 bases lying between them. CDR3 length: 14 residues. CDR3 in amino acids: CASSPPGDNEKLFF. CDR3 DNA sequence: TGTGCCAGCAGCCCCCCTGGGGATAATGAAAAACTGTTTTTT.